This T cell receptor (beta chain) was sequenced for a study of neoadjuvant anti-PD-1 for oral cavity cancer. TCRdb's copy holds only in-frame clones and misses some; the assay was immunoSEQ multiplex PCR. The sample records tens of thousands of clones, approximately 80% being singletons. Germline V gene lookup returns CDR1 SGHAT and CDR2 FQNNGV. This CDR3 spans 17 amino acids. J lost 2 bases, V lost 3 bases, and 6 bases had no gene match. This chain joins TRBV11-2 and TRBJ2-6, with 8 bases fitting TRBD1. Sequenced here: PBMCs, sampled before nivolumab (anti-PD-1) treatment. The clonotype comes from a person between 40 and 79 years old with oral cavity squamous cell carcinoma. The CDR3 nucleotides are TGTGCCAGCAGCTTGATGCGGACAGGGCCTGGGGCCAACGTCCTGACTTTC. Translation: CASSLMRTGPGANVLTF.